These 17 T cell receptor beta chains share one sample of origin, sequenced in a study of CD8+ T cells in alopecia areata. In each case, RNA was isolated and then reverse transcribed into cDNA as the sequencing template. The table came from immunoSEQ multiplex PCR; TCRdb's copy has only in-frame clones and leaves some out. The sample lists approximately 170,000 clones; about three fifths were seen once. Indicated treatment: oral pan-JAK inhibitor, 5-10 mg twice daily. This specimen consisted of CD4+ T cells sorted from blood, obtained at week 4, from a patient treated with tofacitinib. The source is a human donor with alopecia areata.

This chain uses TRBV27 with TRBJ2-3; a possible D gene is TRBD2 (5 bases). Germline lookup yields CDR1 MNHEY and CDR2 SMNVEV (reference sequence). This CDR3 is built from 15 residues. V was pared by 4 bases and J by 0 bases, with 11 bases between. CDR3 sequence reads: CASSSAVYSTDTQYF. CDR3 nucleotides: TGTGCCAGCAGTTCAGCGGTTTATAGCACAGATACGCAGTATTTT.

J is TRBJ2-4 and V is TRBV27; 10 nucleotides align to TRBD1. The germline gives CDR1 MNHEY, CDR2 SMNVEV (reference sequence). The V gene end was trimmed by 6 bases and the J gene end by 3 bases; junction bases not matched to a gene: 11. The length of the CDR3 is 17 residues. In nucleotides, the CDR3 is TGTGCCAGCAGGGCCCTGACAGGGGGCGATTTCAAAAACATTCAGTACTTC. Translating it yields CASRALTGGDFKNIQYF.

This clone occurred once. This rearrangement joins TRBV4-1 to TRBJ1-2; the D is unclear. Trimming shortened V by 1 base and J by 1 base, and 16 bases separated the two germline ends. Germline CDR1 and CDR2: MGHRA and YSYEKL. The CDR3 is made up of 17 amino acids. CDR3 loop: CASSQALTRRGNYGYTF. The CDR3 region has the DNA TGCGCCAGCAGCCAAGCTCTGACTAGGCGCGGTAACTATGGCTACACCTTC.

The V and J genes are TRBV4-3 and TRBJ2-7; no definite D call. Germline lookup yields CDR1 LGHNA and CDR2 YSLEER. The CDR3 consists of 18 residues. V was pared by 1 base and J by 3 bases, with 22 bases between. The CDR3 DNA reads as TGCGCCAGCAGCCAAGGAGTTGTCCAAGCGCTGACTGTCTACGAGCAGTACTTC. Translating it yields CASSQGVVQALTVYEQYF.

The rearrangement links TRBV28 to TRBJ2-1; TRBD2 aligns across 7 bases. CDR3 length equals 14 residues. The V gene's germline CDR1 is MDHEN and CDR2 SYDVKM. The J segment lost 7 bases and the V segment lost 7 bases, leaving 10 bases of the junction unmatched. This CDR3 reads CASTLGGRANEQFF. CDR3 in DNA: TGTGCCAGCACCCTGGGGGGGAGGGCTAATGAGCAGTTCTTC.

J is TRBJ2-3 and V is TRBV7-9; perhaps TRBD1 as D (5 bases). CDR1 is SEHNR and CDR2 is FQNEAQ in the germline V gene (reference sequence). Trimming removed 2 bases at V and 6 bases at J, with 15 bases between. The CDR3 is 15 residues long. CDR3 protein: CASSLPLVRVDTQYF. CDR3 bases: TGTGCCAGCAGCTTACCCTTAGTCAGGGTCGATACGCAGTATTTT.

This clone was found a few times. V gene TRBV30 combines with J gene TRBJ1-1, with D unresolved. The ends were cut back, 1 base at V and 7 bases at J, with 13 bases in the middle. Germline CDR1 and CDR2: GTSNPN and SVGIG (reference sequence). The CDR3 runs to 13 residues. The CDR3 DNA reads TGTGCCTGGAGTGGACTATACTCGGGTGAAGCTTTCTTT. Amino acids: CAWSGLYSGEAFF.

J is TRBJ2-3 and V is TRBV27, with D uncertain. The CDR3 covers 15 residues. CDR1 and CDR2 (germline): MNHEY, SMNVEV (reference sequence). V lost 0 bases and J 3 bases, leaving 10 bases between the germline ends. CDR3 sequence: CASSLSTLVTDTQYF. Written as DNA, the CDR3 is TGTGCCAGCAGTTTATCGACGCTGGTGACAGATACGCAGTATTTT.

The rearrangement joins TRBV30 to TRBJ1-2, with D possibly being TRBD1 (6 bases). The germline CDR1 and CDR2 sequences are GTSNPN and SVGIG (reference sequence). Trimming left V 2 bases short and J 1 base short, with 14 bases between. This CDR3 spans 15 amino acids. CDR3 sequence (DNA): TGTGCCTGGAGTATGGGGGCGGTGGGTAACTATGGCTACACCTTC. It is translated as CAWSMGAVGNYGYTF. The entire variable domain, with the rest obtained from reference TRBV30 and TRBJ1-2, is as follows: SQTIHQWPATLVQPVGSPLSLECTVEGTSNPNLYWYRQAAGRGLQLLFYSVGIGQISSEVPQNLSASRPQDRQFILSSKKLLLSDSGFYLCAWSMGAVGNYGYTFGSGTRLTVV.

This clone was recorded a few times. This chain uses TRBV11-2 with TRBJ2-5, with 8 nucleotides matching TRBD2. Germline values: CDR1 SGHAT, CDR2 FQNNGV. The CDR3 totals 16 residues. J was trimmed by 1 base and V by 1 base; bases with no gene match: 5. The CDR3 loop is CASSLGALAAQETQYF. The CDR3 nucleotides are TGTGCCAGCAGCTTAGGCGCACTAGCGGCCCAAGAGACCCAGTACTTC. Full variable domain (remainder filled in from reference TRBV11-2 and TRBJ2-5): EAGVAQSPRYKIIEKRQSVAFWCNPISGHATLYWYQQILGQGPKLLIQFQNNGVVDDSQLPKDRFSAERLKGVDSTLKIQPAKLEDSAVYLCASSLGALAAQETQYFGPGTRLLVL.

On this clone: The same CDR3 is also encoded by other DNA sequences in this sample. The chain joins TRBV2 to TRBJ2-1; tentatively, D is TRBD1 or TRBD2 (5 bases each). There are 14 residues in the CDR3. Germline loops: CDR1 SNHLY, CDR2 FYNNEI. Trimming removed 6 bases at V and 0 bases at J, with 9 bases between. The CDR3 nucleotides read TGTGCCAGCAGCCGGGACCGCTCCTACAATGAGCAGTTCTTC. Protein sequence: CASSRDRSYNEQFF. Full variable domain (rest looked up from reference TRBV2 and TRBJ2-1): EPEVTQTPSHQVTQMGQEVILRCVPISNHLYFYWYRQILGQKVEFLVSFYNNEISEKSEIFDDQFSVERPDGSNFTLKIRSTKLEDSAMYFCASSRDRSYNEQFFGPGTRLTVL.

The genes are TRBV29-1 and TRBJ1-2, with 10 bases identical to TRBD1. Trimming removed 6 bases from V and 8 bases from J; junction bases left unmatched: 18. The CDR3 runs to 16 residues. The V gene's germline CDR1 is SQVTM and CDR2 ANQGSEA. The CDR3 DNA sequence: TGCAGCGTCGCCCTCTCGGGGACAGGGGTCTCAGGAGGCTACACCTTC. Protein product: CSVALSGTGVSGGYTF.

This chain's CDR3 is CAWSVGPYAETDTQYF. The CDR3 region has the DNA TGTGCCTGGAGTGTAGGTCCTTATGCAGAAACAGATACGCAGTATTTT. J is TRBJ2-3 and V is TRBV30; D is unclear. The germline V and J ends were trimmed by 0 bases and 3 bases, with 16 bases remaining between them. The CDR3 extends over 16 amino acids. CDR1 GTSNPN and CDR2 SVGIG come from the germline V gene (reference sequence).

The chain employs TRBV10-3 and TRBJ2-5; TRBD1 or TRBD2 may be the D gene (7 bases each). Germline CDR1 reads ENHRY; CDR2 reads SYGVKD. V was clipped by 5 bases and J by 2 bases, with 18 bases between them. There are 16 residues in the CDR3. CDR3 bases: TGTGCCATCAGTTCAGCGGGACAGCAAGTACAAGAGACCCAGTACTTC. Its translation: CAISSAGQQVQETQYF.

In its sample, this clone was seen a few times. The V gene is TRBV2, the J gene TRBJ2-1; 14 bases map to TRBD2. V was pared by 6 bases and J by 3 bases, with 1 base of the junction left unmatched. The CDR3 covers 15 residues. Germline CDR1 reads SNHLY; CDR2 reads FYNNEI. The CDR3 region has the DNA TGTGCCAGCAGCGGGACTAGCGGGAGCTACAATGAGCAGTTCTTC. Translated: CASSGTSGSYNEQFF.

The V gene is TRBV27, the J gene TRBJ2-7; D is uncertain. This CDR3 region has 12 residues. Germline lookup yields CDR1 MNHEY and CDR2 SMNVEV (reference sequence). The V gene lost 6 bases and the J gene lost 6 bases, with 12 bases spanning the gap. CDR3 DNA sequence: TGTGCCAGCAGCACCCCTGTGGGCGAGCAGTACTTC. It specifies CASSTPVGEQYF.

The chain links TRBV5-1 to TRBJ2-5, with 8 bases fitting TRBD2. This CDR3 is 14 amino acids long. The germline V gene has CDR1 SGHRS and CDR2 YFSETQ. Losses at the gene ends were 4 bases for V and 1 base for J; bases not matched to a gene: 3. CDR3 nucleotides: TGCGCCAGCAGCCCCGGGACTAGCCAAGAGACCCAGTACTTC. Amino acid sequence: CASSPGTSQETQYF.